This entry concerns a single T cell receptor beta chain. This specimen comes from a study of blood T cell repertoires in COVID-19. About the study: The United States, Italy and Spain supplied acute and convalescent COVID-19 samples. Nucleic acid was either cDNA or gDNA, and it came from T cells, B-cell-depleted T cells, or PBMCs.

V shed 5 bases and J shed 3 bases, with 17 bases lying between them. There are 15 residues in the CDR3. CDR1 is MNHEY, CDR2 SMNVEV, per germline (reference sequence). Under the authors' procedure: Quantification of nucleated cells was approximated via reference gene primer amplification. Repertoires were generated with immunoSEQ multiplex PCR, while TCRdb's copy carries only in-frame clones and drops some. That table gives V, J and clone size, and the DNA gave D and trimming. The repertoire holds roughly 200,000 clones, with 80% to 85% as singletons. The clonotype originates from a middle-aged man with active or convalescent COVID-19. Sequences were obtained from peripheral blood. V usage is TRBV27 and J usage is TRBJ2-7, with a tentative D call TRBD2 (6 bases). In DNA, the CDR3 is TGTGCCAGCAGTCTCATAGCGGCGGGGTTCTACGAGCAGTACTTC. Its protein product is CASSLIAAGFYEQYF.